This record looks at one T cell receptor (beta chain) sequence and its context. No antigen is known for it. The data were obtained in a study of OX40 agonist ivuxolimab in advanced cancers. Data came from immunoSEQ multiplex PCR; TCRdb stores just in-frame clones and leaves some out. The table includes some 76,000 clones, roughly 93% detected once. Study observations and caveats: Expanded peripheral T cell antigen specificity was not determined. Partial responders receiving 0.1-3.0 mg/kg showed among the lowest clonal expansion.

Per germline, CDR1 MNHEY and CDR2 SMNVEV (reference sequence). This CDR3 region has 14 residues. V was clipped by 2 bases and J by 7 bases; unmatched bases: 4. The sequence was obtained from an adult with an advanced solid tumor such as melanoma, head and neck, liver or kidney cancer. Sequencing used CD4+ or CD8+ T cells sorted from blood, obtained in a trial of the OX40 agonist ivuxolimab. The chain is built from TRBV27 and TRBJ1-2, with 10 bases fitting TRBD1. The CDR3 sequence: CASSLVTGGSGYTF. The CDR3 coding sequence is TGTGCCAGCAGTTTAGTGACAGGGGGCTCTGGCTACACCTTC.